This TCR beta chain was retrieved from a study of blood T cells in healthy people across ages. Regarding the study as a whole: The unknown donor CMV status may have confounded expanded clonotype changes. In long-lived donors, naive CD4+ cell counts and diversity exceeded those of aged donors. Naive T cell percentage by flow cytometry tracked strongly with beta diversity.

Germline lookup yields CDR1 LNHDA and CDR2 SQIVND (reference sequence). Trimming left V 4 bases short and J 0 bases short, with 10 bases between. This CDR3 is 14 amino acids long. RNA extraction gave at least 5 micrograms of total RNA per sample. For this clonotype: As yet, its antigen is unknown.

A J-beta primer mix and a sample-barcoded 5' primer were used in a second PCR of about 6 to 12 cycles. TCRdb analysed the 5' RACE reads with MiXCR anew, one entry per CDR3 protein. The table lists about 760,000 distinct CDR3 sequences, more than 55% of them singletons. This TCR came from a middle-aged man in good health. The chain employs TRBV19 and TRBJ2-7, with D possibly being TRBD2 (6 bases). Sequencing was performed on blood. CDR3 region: CASSSVGSSYEQYF. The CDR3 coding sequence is TGTGCCAGTAGTAGTGTCGGGAGCTCCTACGAGCAGTACTTC.